The clone carrying this T cell receptor beta chain occurred once. TCRdb's copy holds only in-frame clones and misses some; the assay was immunoSEQ multiplex PCR. Counted here are roughly 400,000 clones, around 91% occurring once; the ten biggest clones make up more than 0.95%. The data belong to a study of blood T cell repertoires in COVID-19. Turning to the study itself: Acute and convalescent COVID-19 samples came from the United States, Italy and Spain.

This CDR3 has 15 amino acids. J was trimmed by 7 bases and V by 0 bases; bases with no gene match: 10. Germline values: CDR1 SGHRS, CDR2 YFSETQ. The material sequenced was PBMCs or T cells enriched from blood (not recorded which). The receptor's source is a young man who had recovered from COVID-19. The gene calls are TRBV5-1 and TRBJ2-7; 7 bases are shared with TRBD1. The CDR3 protein is CASSLEAGGPTEQYF. The CDR3 DNA follows: TGCGCCAGCAGCTTGGAAGCAGGGGGTCCCACAGAGCAGTACTTC.